The present entry profiles one TCR beta chain with its context. CDR3 length: 15 amino acids. The J segment lost 6 bases and the V segment lost 2 bases, leaving 7 bases of the junction unmatched. CDR1 is MGHRA and CDR2 is YSYEKL in the germline V gene. The data are from a study of blood T cell repertoires in COVID-19. Assay: immunoSEQ multiplex PCR; the TCRdb copy retains only in-frame clones and omits some. The table lists under 250,000 clones, roughly four fifths of them singletons. The chain carries TRBV4-1 and TRBJ2-4, with TRBD1 identical over 7 bases. Material: peripheral blood. This TCR was recovered from a man aged 45-65 years with active or convalescent COVID-19. The CDR3 here is CASSQQDRELNIQYF. CDR3 in DNA: TGCGCCAGCAGCCAACAAGACAGGGAGCTAAACATTCAGTACTTC.